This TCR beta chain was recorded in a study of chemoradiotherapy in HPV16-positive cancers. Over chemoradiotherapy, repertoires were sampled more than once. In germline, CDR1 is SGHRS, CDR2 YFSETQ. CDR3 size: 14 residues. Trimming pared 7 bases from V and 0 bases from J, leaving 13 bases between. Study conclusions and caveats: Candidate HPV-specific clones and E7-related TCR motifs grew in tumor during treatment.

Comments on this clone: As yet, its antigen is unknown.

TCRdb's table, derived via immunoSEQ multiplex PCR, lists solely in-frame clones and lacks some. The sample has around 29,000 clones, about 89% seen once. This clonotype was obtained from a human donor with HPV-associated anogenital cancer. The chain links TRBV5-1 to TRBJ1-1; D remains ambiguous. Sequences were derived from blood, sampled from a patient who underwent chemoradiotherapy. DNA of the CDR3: TGCGCCAGCCAGTTTGAGGAGATGAACACTGAAGCTTTCTTT. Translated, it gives CASQFEEMNTEAFF.